This T cell receptor (beta chain) was found in a study of vaccination and CD4 T cells after COVID-19. At the level of the study: At a median around 100 days (range 35 to 161) after diagnosis, post-COVID samples were drawn. Overlapping peptides covering the spike proteins of SARS-CoV-2, HCoV-NL63, HCoV-OC43 and HCoV-229E were added to stimulate cells.

Regarding treatment: approximately nine-day PBMC culture with coronavirus spike peptide pools or control peptides (ViraFEST assay). With 10 days of culture completed, CD4+ T cells were isolated by negative selection. Study-level points and caveats: The median count of SARS-CoV-2-reactive clonotypes rose from roughly 21 to 40, not significantly.

Germline V lookup: CDR1 SGHDN, CDR2 FVKESK. The CDR3 consists of 15 residues. Between the trimmed V and J ends, which lost 4 bases and 5 bases, there was a span of 16 bases. Oncomine TCR Beta short-read sequencing was applied to DNA from cultured CD4+ T cells. TCRdb ran MiXCR on the PCR reads and lists one entry per CDR3 protein. The sample shows about 9,600 distinct CDR3 sequences, 20% to 30% of them seen only once. A note on this clonotype: Its antigen is not identified.

The source is a human donor who had recovered from COVID-19. The V and J genes are TRBV14 and TRBJ2-3, with D maybe TRBD2 (6 bases). The specimen comprised CD4+ T cells from blood, cultured in vitro, sampled after SARS-CoV-2 vaccination. CDR3 sequence (DNA): TGTGCCAGCAGCCTACTGGGACTCCAAATAGATACGCAGTATTTT. It translates to CASSLLGLQIDTQYF.